This TCR beta chain was identified in a study of blood T cell repertoires in COVID-19. About the study: Donors in the United States, Italy and Spain gave samples during acute or convalescent COVID-19. The analysed material was cDNA or gDNA that came from T cells, B-cell-depleted T cells, or PBMCs.

V lost 1 base and J lost 6, with 10 bases in between. This CDR3 is 13 amino acids long. Germline V gene data show CDR1 as LGHDT and CDR2 as YNNKEL (reference sequence). Original analysis: Amplifying reference gene primers gave estimates of nucleated cell counts. Assay used: immunoSEQ multiplex PCR; TCRdb lists only in-frame clones, some missing. V and J calls and clone size come straight from that table; D and trimming were deduced from the DNA. The repertoire has some 150,000 clones, 75% to 90% of them found once; the top ten carry more than 2%. The sequenced sample consisted of peripheral blood. The chain joins TRBV3-1 (or the pseudogene TRBV3-2) to TRBJ2-7; D not certain. The sequence was obtained from a man aged 65 to 79 with acute or convalescent COVID-19. CDR3 in amino acids: CASSQVPESEQYF. CDR3 coding DNA: TGTGCCAGCAGCCAAGTACCGGAGAGCGAGCAGTACTTC.